These 29 T cell receptor beta chains originate from one sample sequenced in a study of molecular identifiers for immune sequencing clone quantification. TCRdb reprocessed the PCR reads via MiXCR and lists one record per CDR3 protein. The table lists around 460,000 distinct CDR3 sequences, around 23% of them singletons, with over 0.6% in the top ten. The sample taken for sequencing was naive CD8+ T cells from blood, with Jurkat cell RNA spiked in. Noted subset: FACS-sorted CD8+CD4-CCR7+CD45RA+ naive T cells. The receptors here all came from a human donor in good health. Some libraries in this study had Jurkat cell RNA spiked in.

This clonotype was detected only a few times. The V and J genes are TRBV28 and TRBJ2-7; unclear D gene. The CDR3 has 13 residues. Germline V gives CDR1 MDHEN, CDR2 SYDVKM. The V end was cut by 5 bases, the J end by 0 bases, with 8 bases between. Here the CDR3 reads CASSLVHSYEQYF. CDR3 bases: TGTGCCAGCAGTCTGGTCCACTCCTACGAGCAGTACTTC.

This clonotype was seen at least ten times. The chain carries TRBV6-1 and TRBJ1-1; D call uncertain. CDR3 length equals 13 residues. Trimming shortened V by 7 bases and J by 1 base, and 10 bases separated the two germline ends. Germline V gene data show CDR1 as MNHNS and CDR2 as SASEGT. CDR3 bases: TGTGCCAGCACTTTCGGACCGAACACTGAAGCTTTCTTT. Amino acids: CASTFGPNTEAFF.

There are a few counts of this clonotype. The CDR3 end shows no conserved phenylalanine or tryptophan, and so a read error is likely. The gene calls are TRBV6-2 or TRBV6-3 and TRBJ2-7; 8 bases are a match to TRBD1. With 5 bases clipped from V and 2 bases from J, the junction kept 2 bases outside the gene matches. The CDR3 length is 13 residues. The V gene's germline CDR1 is MNHEY and CDR2 SVGEGT. The CDR3 DNA reads as TGTGCCAGCAGTCCAGGGGGCACCTACGAGCAGTACCTC. Amino acids: CASSPGGTYEQYL.

This chain uses TRBV12-3 or TRBV12-4 with TRBJ2-3; TRBD2 matches at 11 bases. V shed 6 bases, J shed 4 bases, and the junction held 6 bases outside the gene matches. The CDR3 covers 15 residues. CDR3 loop: CASSIAGGAADTQYF. CDR3 in DNA: TGTGCCAGCAGCATAGCGGGGGGGGCCGCAGATACGCAGTATTTT.

This clonotype has only a few counts. The chain employs TRBV4-3 and TRBJ2-1, with 10 bases aligning to TRBD2. The CDR3 totals 16 residues. With V trimmed by 6 bases and J by 6 bases, 11 bases remained unmatched. CDR1 LGHNA and CDR2 YSLEER come from the germline V gene. Written as DNA, the CDR3 is TGCGCCAGCAGTTCAAACCGGGGACTAGCGAGCAATGAGCAGTTCTTC. This translates into CASSSNRGLASNEQFF.

The chain employs TRBV12-3 or TRBV12-4 and TRBJ1-5; D ambiguous. CDR3 size: 13 residues. V shed 3 bases and J shed 6 bases, with 9 bases lying between them. In nucleotides, the CDR3 is TGTGCCAGCAGTTTGGTCGGGTTTCAGCCCCAGCATTTT. Translated, it gives CASSLVGFQPQHF.

This clonotype occurred many times. This chain connects TRBV7-9 to TRBJ2-7, with D perhaps TRBD2 (5 bases). Germline CDR1 reads SEHNR; CDR2 reads FQNEAQ (reference sequence). CDR3 size: 16 residues. Trimming stripped 0 bases from V and 1 base from J, with 13 bases between. The CDR3 loop reads CASSLALAGLSYEQYF. Written as DNA, the CDR3 is TGTGCCAGCAGCTTAGCTCTCGCGGGTCTTTCCTACGAGCAGTACTTC.

In the case of this clonotype: A much larger clone lies a single base off, so this may be a read error. No conserved phenylalanine or tryptophan ends this CDR3, so it is likely a read error. CDR3 protein: CSAGTGDYSPLHS. The CDR3 region has the DNA TGCAGTGCCGGGACAGGGGATTATTCACCCCTCCACTCT. The chain joins TRBV20-1 to TRBJ1-6, with 10 bases that match TRBD1. This CDR3 has 13 amino acids. V was clipped by 6 bases and J by 8 bases; unmatched bases: 4. Germline V lookup: CDR1 DFQATT, CDR2 SNEGSKA (reference sequence).

The chain has TRBV4-3 and TRBJ1-3; no firm D call. CDR1 and CDR2 (germline): LGHNA, YSLEER. V was trimmed by 4 bases and J by 3 bases, leaving 13 bases between them. The CDR3 contains 15 residues. The CDR3 DNA is TGCGCCAGCAGCCCTACATTGGGCTTTGGAAACACCATATATTTT. Protein sequence: CASSPTLGFGNTIYF.

On this clonotype: An end of the junction does not agree with germline; a read error may underlie this. The V and J genes are TRBV5-1 and TRBJ2-7, with 11 positions matching TRBD2. The germline V gene has CDR1 SGHRS and CDR2 YFSETQ. The CDR3 length is 15 residues. The CDR3 bases are TGCACCAGCAGCCAACTAGCGGGGGTCTCCTACGAGCAGTACTTC. This translates into CTSSQLAGVSYEQYF.

This clonotype was counted a few times. This sequence joins TRBV11-2 and TRBJ2-1; maybe TRBD1 (6 bases). Germline V gene lookup returns CDR1 SGHAT and CDR2 FQNNGV. V lost 1 base, J lost 9 bases, and 13 bases lay in between. This CDR3 is 14 amino acids long. The CDR3 is CASSLGGRGGEQFF. The DNA of the CDR3 is TGTGCCAGCAGCTTAGGGGGGCGTGGAGGTGAGCAGTTCTTC.

The chain recombines TRBV12-3 or TRBV12-4 with TRBJ2-3; TRBD1 aligns across 7 bases. The CDR3 consists of 19 residues. The trim removed 7 bases at V and 0 bases at J, leaving 19 bases unmatched. As DNA, the CDR3 is TGTGCCAGCACCTCTTCTGGGACAGCGCAAAGGGCCAGCACAGATACGCAGTATTTT. Its translation: CASTSSGTAQRASTDTQYF.

The sample holds many counts of this clonotype. This chain connects TRBV12-3 or TRBV12-4 to TRBJ2-3; a possible D gene is TRBD2 (5 bases). This CDR3 spans 14 amino acids. V was pared by 1 base and J by 5 bases, with 10 bases between. CDR3: CASSLVSRVDTQYF. The CDR3 coding sequence is TGTGCCAGCAGTTTAGTTTCGAGGGTAGATACGCAGTATTTT.

With respect to this clonotype: A much larger clonotype is one base distant, so this may be a read error. The chain recombines TRBV5-5 with TRBJ1-5; D is unclear. The CDR3 has 14 residues. CDR1 SGHKS and CDR2 YYEKEE come from the germline V gene (reference sequence). Trimming took off 5 bases at V and 9 bases at J, with 18 bases between the two ends. The CDR3 DNA reads TGTGCCAGCAGTCCAGCATGGGGTGATCGGCCCCAGCATTTT. Encoded protein: CASSPAWGDRPQHF. Full variable domain (missing parts from reference TRBV5-5 and TRBJ1-5): DAGVTQSPTHLIKTRGQQVTLRCSPISGHKSVSWYQQVLGQGPQFIFQYYEKEERGRGNFPDRFSARQFPNYSSELNVNALLLGDSALYLCASSPAWGDRPQHFGDGTRLSIL.

This clonotype came up many times. The gene calls are TRBV28 and TRBJ2-3; tentatively, D is TRBD1 (6 bases). V lost 5 bases and J 4 bases, leaving 13 bases between the germline ends. The CDR3 runs 14 residues. The germline V gene has CDR1 MDHEN and CDR2 SYDVKM. DNA for the CDR3: TGTGCCAGCAGTGATAGGACAGAGCCAGATACGCAGTATTTT. Its protein is CASSDRTEPDTQYF.

This clonotype was detected a few times. J is TRBJ2-5 and V is TRBV25-1, with 15 bases lining up with TRBD2. Germline lookup yields CDR1 MGHDK and CDR2 SYGVNS. The V and J ends lost 3 bases and 5 bases, in that order; junction bases with no gene match: 7. CDR3 size: 17 residues. The CDR3 sequence: CASSDGTSGGLGETQYF. CDR3 DNA: TGTGCCAGCAGTGATGGGACTAGCGGGGGGTTGGGGGAGACCCAGTACTTC.

Comments on this clonotype: It may be a read error: a sequence one base away is much more abundant. The rearrangement joins TRBV7-2 to TRBJ2-1, with 9 bases identical to TRBD2. Germline lookup yields CDR1 SGHTA and CDR2 FQGNSA. This CDR3 spans 17 amino acids. CDR3 in amino acids: CASSLEGASGTSDEEFF. CDR3 coding DNA: TGTGCCAGCAGCTTAGAGGGAGCTAGCGGGACGTCCGATGAGGAGTTCTTC.

In this sample, this clonotype turned up a few times. The rearrangement uses TRBV28 and TRBJ2-5; 10 bases fit TRBD2. J was trimmed by 4 bases and V by 5 bases; bases with no gene match: 10. The CDR3 runs 16 residues. The germline gives CDR1 MDHEN, CDR2 SYDVKM. Written as DNA, the CDR3 is TGTGCCAGCAGTAACCCTCTAGCGGGAGAAGGAGAGACCCAGTACTTC. This codes for CASSNPLAGEGETQYF.

In its sample, this clonotype was seen a few times. The chain has TRBV6-5 and TRBJ2-5, with D uncertain. Germline V gene sequence: CDR1 MNHEY, CDR2 SVGAGI. V gave up 6 bases and J gave up 2 bases, with 13 bases separating them. This CDR3 is 14 amino acids long. The chain's CDR3 is CASRVFTKQETQYF. The CDR3 DNA reads as TGTGCCAGCAGAGTTTTTACGAAGCAAGAGACCCAGTACTTC.

This clonotype was seen just once. A junction boundary mismatches the germline segment, possibly from a read error. This chain connects TRBV5-5 to TRBJ2-7; D gene ambiguous. CDR1 is SGHKS, CDR2 YYEKEE, per germline (reference sequence). The CDR3 totals 13 residues. The chain's CDR3 is CASSLGLAYAQYF. CDR3 sequence (DNA): TGTGCCAGCAGCTTGGGATTAGCCTACGCGCAGTACTTC.

Comment on this clonotype: At one of its ends the junction is not consistent with the germline gene, which may arise from a read error. The J gene is TRBJ2-2, the V gene TRBV4-3, with D perhaps TRBD2 (6 bases). Germline CDR1 is LGHNA and CDR2 is YSLEER. CDR3 length equals 17 residues. The CDR3 region has the DNA TGCGCTAGCAGCCAAGATCTGTGGAGGGAGAACACCGGGGAGCTGTTTTTT. It encodes CASSQDLWRENTGELFF.

With respect to this clonotype: A much larger clone lies one base from this, so it may be a read error. The chain links TRBV12-3 or TRBV12-4 to TRBJ2-2, with 8 bases that match TRBD1. The CDR3 spans 15 residues. The CDR3 loop is CASSLAQGAAGEMFF. CDR3 DNA: TGTGCCAGCAGTTTAGCGCAGGGGGCGGCCGGGGAGATGTTTTTT.

With regard to this clonotype: This may be a read error: a much more frequent sequence differs by one nucleotide. V is TRBV29-1 and J is TRBJ2-2; no clear D. This CDR3 is 15 amino acids long. Germline CDR1 and CDR2: SQVTM and ANQGSEA. Trimming shortened V by 7 bases and J by 4 bases, and 19 bases separated the two germline ends. CDR3 DNA sequence: TGCAGCGGGGGAAACGTGACTCAGAGCACCGGGGAGCTGTTTTTT. Translating gives CSGGNVTQSTGELFF.

This clonotype was observed once. A much larger clone sits a single nucleotide away, making a read error possible. The rearrangement links TRBV7-9 to TRBJ2-1; D gene ambiguous. CDR1 and CDR2 (germline): SEHNR, FQNEAQ (reference sequence). The V end lost 4 bases, the J end lost 7 bases, and 14 bases lay between the germline ends. The CDR3 runs to 14 residues. CDR3 bases: TGTGCCAGCAGCTCGTACCCCGCCGGGAATGAGCAGTTCTTC. Encoded protein: CASSSYPAGNEQFF.

This clonotype turned up a few times. The gene calls are TRBV10-3 and TRBJ2-3, with a possible D match to TRBD1 (6 bases). The germline V and J ends were trimmed by 3 bases and 1 base, with 14 bases remaining between them. Germline lookup yields CDR1 ENHRY and CDR2 SYGVKD. The CDR3 sequence is 16 residues long. CDR3 region: CAISEGGTGRTDTQYF. CDR3 DNA: TGTGCCATCAGTGAAGGGGGAACAGGGCGCACAGATACGCAGTATTTT.

This clonotype was seen ten or more times. The chain is built from TRBV12-5 and TRBJ1-1, with D possibly being TRBD1 (5 bases). This CDR3 spans 11 amino acids. Germline V CDR1 and CDR2: LGHNT, FRNRAP. V lost 6 bases and J lost 5, with 7 bases in between. The CDR3 loop reads CASGWGTEAFF. The DNA of the CDR3 is TGTGCTAGTGGATGGGGGACTGAAGCTTTCTTT.

V usage is TRBV7-9 and J usage is TRBJ2-7; 7 positions match TRBD1. V dropped 8 bases and J dropped 4; count of bases not matched to a gene: 8. This CDR3 region has 13 residues. The germline CDR1 and CDR2 sequences are SEHNR and FQNEAQ (reference sequence). The CDR3 DNA follows: TGTGCCAGCGGCCAGGGGGTCCGGTACGAGCAGTACTTC. Its protein product is CASGQGVRYEQYF.

A few counts support this clonotype. The chain carries TRBV6-2 or TRBV6-3 and TRBJ1-5; D call uncertain. Trimming removed 6 bases from V and 5 bases from J, with 14 bases in between. CDR3 length equals 14 residues. Germline V lookup: CDR1 MNHEY, CDR2 SVGEGT. The CDR3 nucleotides read TGTGCCAGCAGACGACCCCCGGTGGATCAGCCCCAGCATTTT. It specifies CASRRPPVDQPQHF.

This clonotype appeared many times. The chain carries TRBV29-1 and TRBJ2-2; D is unresolved. Germline V gene lookup returns CDR1 SQVTM and CDR2 ANQGSEA. Trimming shortened V by 6 bases and J by 2 bases, and 10 bases separated the two germline ends. This CDR3 region has 13 residues. CDR3 coding DNA: TGCAGCGTCCGGGCCATCAACACCGGGGAGCTGTTTTTT. Amino acids: CSVRAINTGELFF.